Detailed here is one T cell receptor (beta chain). CDR1 and CDR2 (germline): KGHSH, LQKENI. Trimming cost V 2 bases and J 0 bases, with 10 bases left between them. The length of the CDR3 is 15 residues. A constant-region primer primed TCR beta cDNA synthesis from about 0.45 ug of total RNA. Three-round nested multiplex PCR performed with slightly modified ARM-PCR produced the TCR beta libraries. In the first two PCR rounds, TRBV1-TRBV30 forward primers were paired with a C-beta reverse primer, and each round lasted around 10 cycles. TCRdb re-called the multiplex PCR reads through MiXCR, storing one row per CDR3 protein. Among around 330,000 distinct CDR3 sequences, roughly 60% were seen once, and the ten largest hold about a sixth. This sample is part of a study of tumor-infiltrating lymphocytes in primary liver carcinoma. As for the study in general: The tumors, T1-T3 N0M0 lesions, were about 4 to 11 cm across. Each of the samples returned roughly 3.65 to 7.5 million productive TCRbeta reads (a yield similar across tissue types).

Unsorted whole blood yielded blood RNA, and germline DNA was extracted as well. The gene calls are TRBV18 and TRBJ1-1; no clear D. This receptor was identified in a woman aged 25 to 45 with primary liver carcinoma and hepatitis B virus infection. The specimen sequenced was peripheral blood. The CDR3 region is CASSPEAGLNTEAFF. The DNA of the CDR3 is TGTGCCAGCTCACCAGAAGCAGGTCTGAACACTGAAGCTTTCTTT.